One sample yielded the 18 T cell receptor beta chains listed below, sequenced in a study of cytomegalovirus exposure and HLA in healthy donors. Primers: 60 Vbeta forward and 13 Jbeta reverse. Data came from immunoSEQ multiplex PCR; TCRdb stores just in-frame clones and leaves some out. The sample carries about 90,000 clones, 55% to 70% recorded once. The sample consisted of PBMCs. The receptors originated from a woman aged 50 to 60 in good health and CMV-seropositive.

This clone was counted only a few times. This same CDR3 is encoded by further DNA sequences in the sample. The V and J genes are TRBV6-1 and TRBJ1-4, with 9 bases fitting TRBD1. Germline CDR1 is MNHNS and CDR2 is SASEGT. V shed 8 bases, J shed 7 bases, and the junction held 8 bases outside the gene matches. CDR3 length: 14 amino acids. Here the CDR3 reads CASGDRDRAEKLFF. CDR3 nucleotide sequence: TGTGCCAGCGGGGACAGGGATAGAGCTGAAAAACTGTTTTTT.

This clone came up a few times. V and J are TRBV6-5 and TRBJ1-1; unclear D gene. CDR1 and CDR2 (germline): MNHEY, SVGAGI. This CDR3 is built from 13 residues. Trimming took 2 bases from V and 1 from J, leaving 5 bases between them. The CDR3 is CASSYESNTEAFF. The CDR3 bases are TGTGCCAGCAGTTACGAGTCGAACACTGAAGCTTTCTTT.

This clone was counted only a few times. The chain joins TRBV18 to TRBJ1-1; a possible D gene is TRBD1 (5 bases). V dropped 2 bases and J dropped 4 bases, with 14 bases sitting between them. The CDR3 is 15 residues long. CDR1 and CDR2 from the germline V gene are KGHSH and LQKENI. The CDR3 DNA is TGTGCCAGCTCACCAGCGATTCAGGGCGCCACTGAAGCTTTCTTT. This gives the protein CASSPAIQGATEAFF.

The J gene is TRBJ1-1, the V gene TRBV7-2; D gene ambiguous. Trimming took 2 bases from V and 1 from J, leaving 8 bases between them. Germline-derived CDR1 and CDR2 are SGHTA and FQGNSA. The CDR3 runs to 14 residues. The CDR3 reads CASSLIQKNTEAFF. CDR3 bases: TGTGCCAGCAGCTTAATACAGAAGAACACTGAAGCTTTCTTT.

This sequence joins TRBV30 and TRBJ2-3, with 11 positions matching TRBD2. J lost 1 base, V lost 6 bases, and 6 bases had no gene match. This CDR3 contains 15 residues. Germline V gene data show CDR1 as GTSNPN and CDR2 as SVGIG (reference sequence). CDR3 region: CACRTSGGGTDTQYF. The CDR3 DNA follows: TGTGCCTGCCGCACTAGCGGGGGTGGCACAGATACGCAGTATTTT.

The rearrangement uses TRBV21-1 and TRBJ2-7; TRBD1 reflects the table's D call only, with no check against the DNA. TRBV21-1 is a pseudogene. The CDR3 sequence is 14 residues long. As DNA, the CDR3 is TGTGCCAGCAGAGGGGTCCGGGACACCTACGAGCAGTACTTC. Amino acid sequence: CASRGVRDTYEQYF.

The chain combines TRBV9 with TRBJ2-2; possibly TRBD1 for D (5 bases). V was trimmed by 1 base and J by 0 bases, leaving 7 bases between them. Germline loops: CDR1 SGDLS, CDR2 YYNGEE. This CDR3 spans 15 amino acids. CDR3 region: CASSVKGTNTGELFF. DNA of the CDR3: TGTGCCAGCAGCGTAAAGGGGACGAACACCGGGGAGCTGTTTTTT.

V is TRBV5-1 and J is TRBJ2-1, with D possibly TRBD1 on 6 matching bases. Germline values: CDR1 SGHRS, CDR2 YFSETQ. The CDR3 has 17 amino acids. V lost 0 bases, J lost 4 bases, and 17 bases lay in between. For the CDR3, the DNA is TGCGCCAGCAGCTTGGGAGTCCCGGGACAATCATACAATGAGCAGTTCTTC. Its protein is CASSLGVPGQSYNEQFF.

The chain combines TRBV27 with TRBJ1-6, with 8 bases fitting TRBD1. This CDR3 comprises 15 residues. Germline loops: CDR1 MNHEY, CDR2 SMNVEV (reference sequence). Germline trimming cut 4 bases from V and 10 bases from J; bases unmatched to any gene: 9. DNA for the CDR3: TGTGCCAGCAGTTCACGACAGGGGTATGGATCACCCCTCCACTTT. It yields the protein CASSSRQGYGSPLHF.

This chain uses TRBV28 with TRBJ1-5; D may be TRBD1 (6 bases). V dropped 6 bases and J dropped 0 bases, with 9 bases sitting between them. Germline V CDR1 and CDR2: MDHEN, SYDVKM. This CDR3 contains 14 residues. In nucleotides, the CDR3 is TGTGCCAGCAGAAGACAGGTTAGCAATCAGCCCCAGCATTTT. Amino acids: CASRRQVSNQPQHF.

The chain combines TRBV28 with TRBJ1-5, with 9 bases that match TRBD1. Germline V gives CDR1 MDHEN, CDR2 SYDVKM. With 5 bases clipped from V and 6 bases from J, the junction kept 11 bases outside the gene matches. The CDR3 runs 16 residues. CDR3 nucleotides: TGTGCCAGCAGTGAGAGACCGGGACAGGGAGGTCAGCCCCAGCATTTT. This codes for CASSERPGQGGQPQHF.

The CDR3 here is CASKYGQGNSPLHF. The CDR3 nucleotides are TGTGCCAGCAAGTACGGACAGGGGAATTCACCCCTCCACTTT. V and J are TRBV6-5 and TRBJ1-6, with 9 bases aligning to TRBD1. This CDR3 is 14 amino acids long. In germline, CDR1 is MNHEY, CDR2 SVGAGI. The junction had 5 bases not matched to a gene; V was cut back by 7 bases and J by 7 bases.

The chain combines TRBV30 with TRBJ1-5; 9 nucleotides match TRBD1. CDR3 size: 13 residues. The V gene end was trimmed by 5 bases and the J gene end by 5 bases; junction bases not matched to a gene: 4. Per germline, CDR1 GTSNPN and CDR2 SVGIG (reference sequence). The CDR3, as DNA: TGTGCCTGGGGGACAGGGACGTATCAGCCCCAGCATTTT. This gives the protein CAWGTGTYQPQHF.

This chain connects TRBV6-1 to TRBJ2-4; 7 nucleotides line up with TRBD1. J lost 0 bases, V lost 3 bases, and 5 bases had no gene match. CDR3 size: 16 residues. Germline loops: CDR1 MNHNS, CDR2 SASEGT. CDR3 DNA sequence: TGTGCCAGCAGTGAGGGGACAGTGGTAGCCAAAAACATTCAGTACTTC. Encoded protein: CASSEGTVVAKNIQYF.

The rearrangement uses TRBV9 and TRBJ2-5, with 12 bases matching TRBD1. Trimming took 5 bases from V and 4 from J; bases not matched to a gene: 9. CDR3 length equals 16 residues. Germline V lookup: CDR1 SGDLS, CDR2 YYNGEE. The CDR3 protein is CASSTGTGGEGETQYF. The CDR3 nucleotides read TGTGCCAGCAGTACCGGGACAGGGGGCGAAGGAGAGACCCAGTACTTC.

In its sample, this clone was seen a few times. V usage is TRBV5-1 and J usage is TRBJ1-1, with D unresolved. The CDR3 contains 14 residues. The germline gives CDR1 SGHRS, CDR2 YFSETQ. The V and J ends lost 1 base and 5 bases respectively, with 12 bases between them. CDR3 nucleotide sequence: TGCGCCAGCAGCTTGATGACCCCGGGGACTGAAGCTTTCTTT. This codes for CASSLMTPGTEAFF.

This clone has just a few counts. The chain combines TRBV7-9 with TRBJ2-1; D ambiguous. The V and J ends lost 2 bases and 4 bases respectively, with 6 bases between them. The CDR3 sequence is 13 residues long. Germline V gives CDR1 SEHNR, CDR2 FQNEAQ (reference sequence). This CDR3 reads CASSLLLYNEQFF. CDR3 nucleotide sequence: TGTGCCAGCAGCTTATTGTTATACAATGAGCAGTTCTTC.

This clone was counted once. The chain combines TRBV7-3 with TRBJ1-3, with a tentative D call TRBD1 (6 bases). Deletions cut 6 bases from V and 3 bases from J, with 12 bases between. This CDR3 contains 14 residues. CDR1 SGHTA and CDR2 FQGTGA come from the germline V gene. The CDR3 sequence: CASSQQGRGNTIYF. CDR3 coding DNA: TGTGCCAGCAGTCAACAGGGACGTGGAAACACCATATATTTT.